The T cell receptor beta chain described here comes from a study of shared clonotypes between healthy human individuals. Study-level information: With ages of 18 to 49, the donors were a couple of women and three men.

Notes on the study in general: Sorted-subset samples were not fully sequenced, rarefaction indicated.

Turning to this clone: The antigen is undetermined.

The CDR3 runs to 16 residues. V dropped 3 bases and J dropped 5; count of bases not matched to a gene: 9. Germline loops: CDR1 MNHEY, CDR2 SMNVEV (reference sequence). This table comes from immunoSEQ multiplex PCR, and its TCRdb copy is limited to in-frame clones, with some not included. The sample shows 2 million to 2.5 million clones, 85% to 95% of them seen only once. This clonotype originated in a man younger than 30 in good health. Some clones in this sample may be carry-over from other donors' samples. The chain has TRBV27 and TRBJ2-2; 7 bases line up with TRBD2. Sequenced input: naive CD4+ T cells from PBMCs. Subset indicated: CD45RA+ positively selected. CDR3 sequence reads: CASSFLASGYTGELFF. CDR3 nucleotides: TGTGCCAGCAGTTTTTTAGCTAGCGGCTATACCGGGGAGCTGTTTTTT.